Each of the 15 T cell receptor beta chains below was sequenced from the same sample in a study of T cells in localized non-small cell lung cancer. Only in-frame clones appear in the TCRdb table, and some are missing; sequencing was by immunoSEQ multiplex PCR. This sample carries about 2,900 clones, 36% of them seen once, and the ten largest clones take around a sixth. The input for sequencing was lung tumor tissue, taken before any cancer treatment. These receptors all stem from a male donor at least 60 years old with stage I squamous cell lung carcinoma.

This clone was counted a few times. The chain employs TRBV11-3 and TRBJ1-2, with a weak D call TRBD1 (5 bases). The CDR3 has 15 amino acids. V was trimmed by 3 bases and J by 1 base, leaving 12 bases between them. From germline, CDR1 is SGHNT and CDR2 YENEEA. CDR3 amino acids: CASSLGAGYNYGYTF. The CDR3 region has the DNA TGTGCCAGCAGCTTGGGAGCAGGGTATAACTATGGCTACACCTTC.

The CDR3 coding sequence is TGTGCCAGCAGTCTCTCTCAGGGGGCCGGTTACGAGCAGTACTTC. It is translated as CASSLSQGAGYEQYF. J is TRBJ2-7 and V is TRBV6-8; 8 bases are a match to TRBD1. This CDR3 contains 15 residues. The germline V gene has CDR1 MNHGY and CDR2 SAAAGT. V lost 5 bases, J lost 4 bases, and 10 bases stayed unmatched.

The chain uses TRBV19 and TRBJ2-7; D unresolved. The CDR3 is 12 residues long. Trimming removed 2 bases at V and 7 bases at J, with 9 bases between. Germline assignment: CDR1 LNHDA and CDR2 SQIVND (reference sequence). The DNA for the CDR3 is TGTGCCAGTAGTATATCCGTCGGGGAGCAGTACTTC. It is translated as CASSISVGEQYF.

The chain uses TRBV6-8 and TRBJ2-7; D is unclear. Per the germline V gene, CDR1 is MNHGY and CDR2 is SAAAGT. Deletions cut 5 bases from V and 4 bases from J, with 15 bases between. CDR3 size: 14 residues. The CDR3 reads CASSPFPGGYEQYF. DNA for the CDR3: TGTGCCAGCAGTCCATTCCCGGGTGGTTACGAGCAGTACTTC.

The chain uses TRBV19 and TRBJ2-6; the D is unclear. CDR1 is LNHDA, CDR2 SQIVND, per germline (reference sequence). V lost 10 bases and J lost 0, with 13 bases in between. There are 15 residues in the CDR3. CDR3 nucleotide sequence: TGTGCCAATACCCAAAGAGGCTCTGGGGCCAACGTCCTGACTTTC. Its protein is CANTQRGSGANVLTF.

This clone is medium-sized (0.01 to 0.1%) by share. The J gene is TRBJ2-2, the V gene TRBV6-8, with 7 bases lining up with TRBD1. The CDR3 runs 15 residues. Germline V gene data show CDR1 as MNHGY and CDR2 as SAAAGT. V shed 5 bases and J 5 bases; nucleotides not matched to a gene: 8. CDR3 DNA sequence: TGTGCCAGCAGTGGTAGAGGGGGCGGAACCGGGGAGCTGTTTTTT. Its protein product is CASSGRGGGTGELFF.

Only a few counts were recorded for this clone. This sequence joins TRBV28 and TRBJ2-7, with 9 bases identical to TRBD2. In germline, CDR1 is MDHEN, CDR2 SYDVKM. V shed 4 bases and J 4 bases; nucleotides not matched to a gene: 14. This CDR3 spans 17 amino acids. The DNA of the CDR3 is TGTGCCAGCAGTTCTGGGGGCGGGAGGGCTGGTGCTTACGAGCAGTACTTC. This gives the protein CASSSGGGRAGAYEQYF.

This clone occurred a few times. V is TRBV11-3 and J is TRBJ2-1; TRBD2 matches 9 bases. Trimming removed 3 bases from V and 5 bases from J; junction bases left unmatched: 5. Germline V lookup: CDR1 SGHNT, CDR2 YENEEA. The CDR3 length is 15 residues. The CDR3: CASSLELAGNNEQFF. The CDR3 nucleotides are TGTGCCAGCAGCTTGGAACTAGCGGGCAACAATGAGCAGTTCTTC.

There are a few counts of this clone. The CDR3 nucleotides read TGTGCCAGCAGCTTGGCCGGAGGGACTAGCGGGAGGGAAACCCAGTACTTC. It is translated as CASSLAGGTSGRETQYF. This chain uses TRBV11-3 with TRBJ2-5; 16 nucleotides align to TRBD2. Germline values: CDR1 SGHNT, CDR2 YENEEA. CDR3 length: 17 residues. The V gene end was trimmed by 3 bases and the J gene end by 8 bases; junction bases not matched to a gene: 9.

This chain connects TRBV30 to TRBJ1-1; possibly TRBD1 for D (5 bases). CDR1 and CDR2 from the germline V gene are GTSNPN and SVGIG (reference sequence). V was trimmed by 4 bases and J by 0 bases, leaving 9 bases between them. This CDR3 region has 13 residues. The CDR3 region is CAWTGHMNTEAFF. In DNA, the CDR3 is TGTGCCTGGACAGGACATATGAACACTGAAGCTTTCTTT. The variable domain in full, completed from reference TRBV30 and TRBJ1-1, reads SQTIHQWPATLVQPVGSPLSLECTVEGTSNPNLYWYRQAAGRGLQLLFYSVGIGQISSEVPQNLSASRPQDRQFILSSKKLLLSDSGFYLCAWTGHMNTEAFFGQGTRLTVV.

The chain uses TRBV19 and TRBJ1-1, with 7 bases matching TRBD1. V shed 4 bases, J shed 5 bases, and the junction held 4 bases outside the gene matches. The length of the CDR3 is 13 residues. Germline CDR1 is LNHDA and CDR2 is SQIVND (reference sequence). CDR3 nucleotide sequence: TGTGCCAGTAGTACACAGGGGTGGACTGAAGCTTTCTTT. Encoded protein: CASSTQGWTEAFF. The full variable domain, with the rest looked up from reference TRBV19 and TRBJ1-1, is DGGITQSPKYLFRKEGQNVTLSCEQNLNHDAMYWYRQDPGQGLRLIYYSQIVNDFQKGDIAEGYSVSREKKESFPLTVTSAQKNPTAFYLCASSTQGWTEAFFGQGTRLTVV.

Written as DNA, the CDR3 is TGTGCCAGCAGCTCCTCCAGGGGAGGGTGGTACCAAGAGACCCAGTACTTC. Its translation is CASSSSRGGWYQETQYF. The genes are TRBV11-3 and TRBJ2-5; D is possibly TRBD2 (7 bases). Germline values: CDR1 SGHNT, CDR2 YENEEA. The CDR3 sequence is 17 residues long. The V end was cut by 4 bases, the J end by 0 bases, with 18 bases between. Variable domain in full (rest from reference TRBV11-3 and TRBJ2-5): EAGVVQSPRYKIIEKKQPVAFWCNPISGHNTLYWYLQNLGQGPELLIRYENEEAVDDSQLPKDRFSAERLKGVDSTLKIQPAELGDSAVYLCASSSSRGGWYQETQYFGPGTRLLVL.

V usage is TRBV11-3 and J usage is TRBJ2-7; 13 nucleotides line up with TRBD2. V trimming: 6 bases; J trimming: 2 bases; junction bases outside the gene matches: 4. This CDR3 is 15 amino acids long. The germline V gene encodes CDR1 SGHNT and CDR2 YENEEA. The CDR3 loop is CASRLAGGSTYEQYF. The CDR3 nucleotides are TGTGCCAGCAGACTAGCGGGAGGGTCCACCTACGAGCAGTACTTC.

This chain links TRBV9 with TRBJ2-7, with D tentatively TRBD1 or TRBD2 (6 bases each). The CDR3 loop spans 15 amino acids. Trimming cost V 5 bases and J 0 bases, with 15 bases left between them. The germline CDR1 and CDR2 sequences are SGDLS and YYNGEE. The CDR3 DNA follows: TGTGCCAGCAGTGAACAGGGAGGCAGCTCCTACGAGCAGTACTTC. Translation: CASSEQGGSSYEQYF.

This chain links TRBV28 with TRBJ1-2; 7 bases fit TRBD1. The V gene's germline CDR1 is MDHEN and CDR2 SYDVKM. V dropped 4 bases and J dropped 4; count of bases not matched to a gene: 6. The CDR3 extends over 14 amino acids. In DNA form, the CDR3 reads TGTGCCAGCAGTTATACAGGGACAGCCTATGGCTACACCTTC. This gives the protein CASSYTGTAYGYTF.